A selection of T cell receptor beta chains follows, all from one sample in a study of vaccination and CD4 T cells after COVID-19. The antigens these receptors bind are not known. TCRdb passed the PCR reads through MiXCR, listing each CDR3 protein once. The sample holds roughly 20,000 distinct CDR3 sequences, over 40% seen once. The sample was CD4+ T cells from blood, cultured in vitro. The receptors shown here come from a human donor who had recovered from COVID-19. Both conserved end residues are trimmed from each CDR3. Each record gives: CDR3 protein, clone size, CDR3 length, J gene, V gene. A row's size may be missing; if present it is once, few, many or a size class.

AISESGRDNSPLH,-,13,TRBJ1-6,TRBV10-3
AISESVGTKTQY,-,12,TRBJ2-5,TRBV10-3
AIKGGVYGYT,few,10,TRBJ1-2,TRBV10-3
SARAGVERNQPQH,few,13,TRBJ1-5,TRBV20-1
ASSLRGTGTDTQY,-,13,TRBJ2-3,TRBV27
ASSLARVNTEAF,-,12,TRBJ1-1,TRBV5-1
ASTTFGGGDTGELF,few,14,TRBJ2-2,TRBV27
ASRQGQGVAYEQY,-,13,TRBJ2-7,TRBV11-3
ASSPGLAGGRYTDTQY,-,16,TRBJ2-3,TRBV6-1
ASSFGKETQY,-,10,TRBJ2-5,TRBV5-1
ATSDIGPVSSYNEQF,-,15,TRBJ2-1,TRBV24-1
ASSLAQGVDYGYT,-,13,TRBJ1-2,TRBV11-2
ASSASGRTRTGGYT,-,14,TRBJ1-2,TRBV6-1
ASSQRQGTAGELF,-,13,TRBJ2-2,TRBV4-3
ASSLPGLATDTQY,few,13,TRBJ2-3,TRBV7-2
ASSFRDRDYEQY,few,12,TRBJ2-7,TRBV12-3/TRBV12-4
ASSSVPNRGGNTEAF,-,15,TRBJ1-1,TRBV5-1
ASSGAGSAYEQY,-,12,TRBJ2-7,TRBV18
ATSRVGQPTDTQY,-,13,TRBJ2-3,TRBV15
ASSYDSYNEQF,-,11,TRBJ2-1,TRBV6-2/TRBV6-3
ASSLRGQGNQETQY,-,14,TRBJ2-5,TRBV5-1
ASAPLGARTGELF,-,13,TRBJ2-2,TRBV28
SARGGSNTMIYT,-,12,TRBJ1-2,TRBV29-1
ATSRGQGTEAF,-,11,TRBJ1-1,TRBV15
ASSYWGRTNTGELF,-,14,TRBJ2-2,TRBV6-5
AISSGGDNSPLH,-,12,TRBJ1-6,TRBV6-1
SARGSSRTDTQY,-,12,TRBJ2-3,TRBV20-1
ASRLTGTHTDTQY,-,13,TRBJ2-3,TRBV19
ASSPHRGTGRTEAF,-,14,TRBJ1-1,TRBV7-9
ASSRGQGARIIMAF,few,14,TRBJ1-1,TRBV6-2/TRBV6-3
ASSAKPGQGLNIQY,-,14,TRBJ2-4,TRBV9
AWSRGHNQPQH,-,11,TRBJ1-5,TRBV30
ASSKYPWGDRVYGYT,-,15,TRBJ1-2,TRBV21-1
ASSLVGRGSRTDTQY,-,15,TRBJ2-3,TRBV7-8
ASSLIVTDTQY,-,11,TRBJ2-3,TRBV7-3
ASSQTGGETQY,-,11,TRBJ2-5,TRBV6-1
ASSRNRKRGSTDTQY,few,15,TRBJ2-3,TRBV2
ASSEETKDEAF,-,11,TRBJ1-1,TRBV2
ASSNTGTSGSHPPYEQY,-,17,TRBJ2-7,TRBV12-3/TRBV12-4
SARRGAEGWDTIY,-,13,TRBJ1-3,TRBV20-1
ASRRKARVKTGELF,few,14,TRBJ2-2,TRBV21-1
ASRDRGDQPQH,few,11,TRBJ1-5,TRBV6-2/TRBV6-3
ASSLGPSAGTSTDTQY,-,16,TRBJ2-3,TRBV12-3/TRBV12-4
ASSPPSGEQF,-,10,TRBJ2-1,TRBV6-1
SARDNQETQY,few,10,TRBJ2-5,TRBV20-1
ATSDPGFEQF,-,10,TRBJ2-1,TRBV24-1
ATSRAYYEQY,-,10,TRBJ2-7,TRBV15
ASSSGGMDTEAF,-,12,TRBJ1-1,TRBV5-1
FWARGGTEAF,-,10,TRBJ1-1,TRBV20-1
ASSSGRPGQGAVSNQPQH,medium-sized,18,TRBJ1-5,TRBV12-3/TRBV12-4
ASSLARLEQF,-,10,TRBJ2-1,TRBV7-2